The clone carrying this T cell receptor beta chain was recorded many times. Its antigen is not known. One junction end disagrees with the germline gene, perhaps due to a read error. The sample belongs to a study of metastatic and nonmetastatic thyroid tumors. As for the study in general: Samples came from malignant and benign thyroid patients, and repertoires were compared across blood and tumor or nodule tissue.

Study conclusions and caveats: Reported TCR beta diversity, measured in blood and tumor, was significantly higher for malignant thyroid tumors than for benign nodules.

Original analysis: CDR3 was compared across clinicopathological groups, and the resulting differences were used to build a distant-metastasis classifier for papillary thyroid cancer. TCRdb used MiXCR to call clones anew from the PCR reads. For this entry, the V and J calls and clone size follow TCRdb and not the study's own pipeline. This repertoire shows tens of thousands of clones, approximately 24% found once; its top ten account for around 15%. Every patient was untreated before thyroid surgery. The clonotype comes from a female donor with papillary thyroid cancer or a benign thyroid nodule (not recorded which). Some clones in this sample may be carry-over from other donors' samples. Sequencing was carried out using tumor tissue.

The CDR3 coding sequence is TGCAGTGTTCCGGGACTACCTCCGTACGAGCGGTACTTC. Encoded protein: CSVPGLPPYERYF. V gene TRBV20-1 combines with J gene TRBJ2-7, with 7 bases aligning to TRBD2. The CDR3 extends over 13 amino acids. CDR1 is DFQATT and CDR2 is SNEGSKA in the germline V gene (reference sequence).